This TCR beta chain comes out of a study of post-analysis software for immune sequencing data. Worth noting for this clonotype: Its antigen is unknown.

The CDR3 covers 11 residues. Trimming took off 6 bases at V and 11 bases at J, with 13 bases between the two ends. Libraries were made from TCR beta cDNA, and they carried unique molecular identifiers. TCRdb used MiXCR to reprocess the PCR reads, holding one entry per CDR3 protein. The sample lists hundreds of thousands of distinct CDR3 sequences, 40% to 50% occurring once. Findings and caveats of the study: People with multiple sclerosis had a significantly lower normalized Chao1 diversity than controls did. Four or five TRBV segments occurring more often in patients than controls included TRBV5-6, TRBV5-1 and TRBV20-1.

The origin of this receptor is a girl aged 5-17 years with multiple sclerosis. The chain links TRBV12-3 or TRBV12-4 to TRBJ1-2; D is unresolved. The sample taken for sequencing was blood. This CDR3 reads CASRSVAEYTF. The DNA of the CDR3 is TGTGCCAGCAGATCCGTAGCAGAATACACCTTC.